Below, 17 T cell receptor beta chains from the same sample are listed, as sequenced in a study of blood T cell repertoires in COVID-19. Only in-frame clones appear in the TCRdb table, and some are missing; sequencing was by immunoSEQ multiplex PCR. The sample lists hundreds of thousands of clones; 88% were seen once. The sample comprised PBMCs or T cells enriched from blood (not recorded which). Receptors originate from a woman aged 60-70 years in a cohort exposed to, infected with or recovered from COVID-19 (not recorded which).

J is TRBJ1-1 and V is TRBV7-8; 7 nucleotides match TRBD1. V gave up 5 bases and J gave up 4 bases; unmatched junction bases: 13. CDR3 length: 16 residues. From germline, CDR1 is SGHVS and CDR2 FQNEAQ. The CDR3 spells CASSPNDRVRGTEAFF. The CDR3 nucleotides read TGTGCCAGCAGCCCCAATGACAGGGTACGAGGCACTGAAGCTTTCTTT.

The rearrangement links TRBV5-1 to TRBJ2-5, with 7 bases lining up with TRBD2. Germline V gene sequence: CDR1 SGHRS, CDR2 YFSETQ. With V trimmed by 1 base and J by 4 bases, 4 bases remained unmatched. This CDR3 has 14 amino acids. The CDR3 bases are TGCGCCAGCAGCTTGACGGGGGGTGGAGAGACCCAGTACTTC. Translation gives CASSLTGGGETQYF.

The chain links TRBV19 to TRBJ2-1, with TRBD2 matching over 9 bases. Looked up from germline, CDR1 is LNHDA and CDR2 is SQIVND (reference sequence). The CDR3 loop spans 14 amino acids. The V and J ends lost 7 bases and 8 bases, in that order; junction bases with no gene match: 9. The CDR3 coding sequence is TGTGCCAGTACCAATAGCGGGAGCGGAGATGAGCAGTTCTTC. Its protein product is CASTNSGSGDEQFF.

The chain carries TRBV5-1 and TRBJ1-2; maybe TRBD1 (6 bases). V dropped 3 bases and J dropped 6 bases, with 9 bases sitting between them. This CDR3 has 12 amino acids. Per germline, CDR1 SGHRS and CDR2 YFSETQ. CDR3 region: CASSYSGDGYTF. The CDR3 DNA reads TGCGCCAGCAGCTACTCAGGGGATGGCTACACCTTC.

V gene TRBV11-2 combines with J gene TRBJ2-3, with 9 bases aligning to TRBD2. The CDR3 consists of 15 residues. Losses at the gene ends were 0 bases for V and 4 bases for J; bases not matched to a gene: 2. Germline lookup yields CDR1 SGHAT and CDR2 FQNNGV. CDR3 bases: TGTGCCAGCAGCTTAGAGGGACTAGCTGCAGATACGCAGTATTTT. Its protein product is CASSLEGLAADTQYF. The entire variable domain, with the rest obtained from reference TRBV11-2 and TRBJ2-3, is as follows: EAGVAQSPRYKIIEKRQSVAFWCNPISGHATLYWYQQILGQGPKLLIQFQNNGVVDDSQLPKDRFSAERLKGVDSTLKIQPAKLEDSAVYLCASSLEGLAADTQYFGPGTRLTVL.

The chain employs TRBV6-4 and TRBJ2-7; 11 bases are shared with TRBD1. Germline CDR1 is MRHNA and CDR2 is SNTAGT. This CDR3 has 15 residues. With V trimmed by 4 bases and J by 3 bases, 5 bases remained unmatched. The CDR3 here is CASSVGTGGYYEQYF. As DNA, the CDR3 is TGTGCCAGCAGTGTAGGGACAGGGGGGTACTACGAGCAGTACTTC.

This clone came up a few times. The genes are TRBV15 and TRBJ2-7; D possibly corresponds to TRBD1 (6 bases). V was trimmed by 1 base and J by 0 bases, leaving 10 bases between them. The CDR3 length is 15 residues. Germline CDR1 is LNHNV and CDR2 is YYDKDF (reference sequence). CDR3 nucleotides: TGTGCCACCAGCAGAGGCCCAGGGGTCTCCTACGAGCAGTACTTC. Translating gives CATSRGPGVSYEQYF.

The chain couples TRBV28 to TRBJ2-3, with D perhaps matching TRBD1 (5 bases). Germline assignment: CDR1 MDHEN and CDR2 SYDVKM. The CDR3 contains 15 residues. V lost 5 bases, J lost 1 base, and 13 bases lay in between. CDR3 in DNA: TGTGCCAGCAGTCCAGTGGGGCGTGGCACAGATACGCAGTATTTT. Translation gives CASSPVGRGTDTQYF.

The V and J genes are TRBV29-1 and TRBJ1-2, with 8 bases fitting TRBD1. The junction had 7 bases not matched to a gene; V was cut back by 6 bases and J by 7 bases. The CDR3 runs to 12 residues. CDR1 and CDR2 from the germline V gene are SQVTM and ANQGSEA. Here the CDR3 reads CSVSGQGGGYTF. The CDR3 region has the DNA TGCAGCGTGTCCGGACAGGGCGGTGGCTACACCTTC.

V and J are TRBV9 and TRBJ2-6, with D perhaps TRBD2 (6 bases). CDR3 size: 15 residues. CDR1 is SGDLS and CDR2 is YYNGEE in the germline V gene. Trimming shortened V by 7 bases and J by 1 base, and 12 bases separated the two germline ends. This CDR3 is CASGRLLSGANVLTF. Written as DNA, the CDR3 is TGTGCCAGCGGGAGGTTACTGTCTGGGGCCAACGTCCTGACTTTC.

The chain couples TRBV7-9 to TRBJ2-7, with a weak D call TRBD1 (5 bases). The ends were cut back, 1 base at V and 2 bases at J, with 9 bases in the middle. CDR3 size: 14 residues. Germline V gene data show CDR1 as SEHNR and CDR2 as FQNEAQ (reference sequence). The CDR3 sequence: CASSLVPRAYEQYF. The CDR3 DNA reads TGTGCCAGCAGCTTAGTTCCCAGGGCCTACGAGCAGTACTTC.

The chain links TRBV6-5 to TRBJ1-4; TRBD1 agrees at 8 bases. V dropped 7 bases and J dropped 2; count of bases not matched to a gene: 6. Germline V lookup: CDR1 MNHEY, CDR2 SVGAGI. The CDR3 sequence is 15 residues long. CDR3 bases: TGTGCCAGCACATCAGGGGGCCGGACTAATGAAAAACTGTTTTTT. It yields the protein CASTSGGRTNEKLFF.

The chain couples TRBV2 to TRBJ2-7; D unresolved. Germline lookup yields CDR1 SNHLY and CDR2 FYNNEI. V was clipped by 6 bases and J by 4 bases, with 13 bases between them. The CDR3 runs 13 residues. CDR3 nucleotides: TGTGCCAGCAGAGAGCGTATACTATACGAGCAGTACTTC. Protein product: CASRERILYEQYF.

This rearrangement joins TRBV7-9 to TRBJ1-4; weak D call: TRBD1 (5 bases). CDR3 length equals 14 residues. Per the germline V gene, CDR1 is SEHNR and CDR2 is FQNEAQ (reference sequence). Deletions cut 8 bases from V and 4 bases from J, with 14 bases between. Here the CDR3 DNA reads TGTGCCAGCGCAAAGACAGCCAATAATGAAAAACTGTTTTTT. This gives the protein CASAKTANNEKLFF.

The V call is TRBV2, the J call TRBJ1-5, with 10 nucleotides matching TRBD1. The trim removed 7 bases at V and 1 base at J, leaving 4 bases unmatched. Germline V CDR1 and CDR2: SNHLY, FYNNEI. CDR3 length equals 15 residues. CDR3 coding DNA: TGTGCCAGCACCAGGACAGGGGGGAGCAATCAGCCCCAGCATTTT. Residues: CASTRTGGSNQPQHF.

V and J are TRBV7-2 and TRBJ1-2; the match to TRBD1 covers 10 bases. The CDR3 loop spans 14 amino acids. Germline loops: CDR1 SGHTA, CDR2 FQGNSA. Germline trimming cut 4 bases from V and 7 bases from J; bases unmatched to any gene: 6. Here the CDR3 DNA reads TGTGCCAGCAGCTCCAGGACAGGGGGAATTGGCTACACCTTC. Translating it yields CASSSRTGGIGYTF.

The rearrangement joins TRBV3-1 (or the pseudogene TRBV3-2) to TRBJ2-2; 7 bases fit TRBD2. The CDR3 contains 14 residues. Germline lookup yields CDR1 LGHDT and CDR2 YNNKEL (reference sequence). V shed 2 bases, J shed 5 bases, and the junction held 2 bases outside the gene matches. The chain's CDR3 is CASSQREGTGELFF. CDR3 DNA sequence: TGTGCCAGCAGCCAAAGGGAGGGTACCGGGGAGCTGTTTTTT.